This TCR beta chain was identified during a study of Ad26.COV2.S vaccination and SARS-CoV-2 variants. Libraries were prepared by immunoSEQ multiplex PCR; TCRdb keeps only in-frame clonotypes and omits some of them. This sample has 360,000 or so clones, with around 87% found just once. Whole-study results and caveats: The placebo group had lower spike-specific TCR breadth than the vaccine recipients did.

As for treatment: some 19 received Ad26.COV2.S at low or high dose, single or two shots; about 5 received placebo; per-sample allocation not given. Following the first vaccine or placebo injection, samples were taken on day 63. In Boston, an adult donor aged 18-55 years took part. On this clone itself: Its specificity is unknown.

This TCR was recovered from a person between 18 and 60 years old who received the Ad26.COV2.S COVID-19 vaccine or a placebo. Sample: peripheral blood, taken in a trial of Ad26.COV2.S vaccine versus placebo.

The CDR3 reads CAWSFYTGALESHYEQYF. The CDR3 DNA reads TGTGCCTGGAGTTTCTACACAGGGGCCCTTGAATCCCACTACGAGCAGTACTTC. This chain uses TRBV30 with TRBJ2-7, with 7 bases aligning to TRBD1. The length of the CDR3 is 18 residues. V gave up 2 bases and J gave up 3 bases; unmatched junction bases: 19. CDR1 and CDR2 from the germline V gene are GTSNPN and SVGIG (reference sequence).